This TCR beta chain was obtained from a study of T cell responses to AZD1222 COVID-19 vaccine. The study, taken as a whole, reports: Donors, mostly white British, included more females; clonal diversity was possibly underestimated. Spike regions recognized by vaccine-associated CD4 TCRs spanned the protein, led by 160-218 and 743-854.

Using immunoSEQ multiplex PCR, the repertoire was profiled, and TCRdb retains in-frame clones only, with some absent. The table has 95,000 to 100,000 clones, 80% to 90% seen once. Doses given second, at about 4 or about 12 weeks, were pooled. On this clone itself: Its antigen is not known.

The CDR3 spans 16 residues. Trimming cost V 3 bases and J 0 bases, with 18 bases left between them. CDR1 is DFQATT and CDR2 is SNEGSKA in the germline V gene (reference sequence). This clonotype was sampled from an adult who received the AZD1222 COVID-19 vaccine. The sample was peripheral blood, taken 28 days after the second AZD1222 dose. The chain has TRBV20-1 and TRBJ2-7; perhaps D is TRBD1 or TRBD2 (5 bases each). This CDR3 reads CSASASWDGSSYEQYF. The CDR3 region has the DNA TGCAGTGCTAGTGCGAGTTGGGACGGTTCCTCCTACGAGCAGTACTTC.